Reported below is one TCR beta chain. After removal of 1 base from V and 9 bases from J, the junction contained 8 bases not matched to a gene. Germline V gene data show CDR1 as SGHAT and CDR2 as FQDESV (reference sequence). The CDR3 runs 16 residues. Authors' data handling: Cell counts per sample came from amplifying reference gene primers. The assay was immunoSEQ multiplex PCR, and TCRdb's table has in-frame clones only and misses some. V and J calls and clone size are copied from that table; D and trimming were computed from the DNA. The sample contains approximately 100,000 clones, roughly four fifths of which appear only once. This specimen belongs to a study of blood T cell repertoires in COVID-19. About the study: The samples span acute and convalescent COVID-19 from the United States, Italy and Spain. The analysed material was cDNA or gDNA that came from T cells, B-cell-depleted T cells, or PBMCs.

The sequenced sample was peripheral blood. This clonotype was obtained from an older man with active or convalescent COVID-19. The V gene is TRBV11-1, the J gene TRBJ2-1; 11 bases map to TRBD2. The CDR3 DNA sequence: TGTGCCAGCAGCTTAGGCCTACTAGCGGGAGAAGGTGAGCAGTTCTTC. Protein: CASSLGLLAGEGEQFF.